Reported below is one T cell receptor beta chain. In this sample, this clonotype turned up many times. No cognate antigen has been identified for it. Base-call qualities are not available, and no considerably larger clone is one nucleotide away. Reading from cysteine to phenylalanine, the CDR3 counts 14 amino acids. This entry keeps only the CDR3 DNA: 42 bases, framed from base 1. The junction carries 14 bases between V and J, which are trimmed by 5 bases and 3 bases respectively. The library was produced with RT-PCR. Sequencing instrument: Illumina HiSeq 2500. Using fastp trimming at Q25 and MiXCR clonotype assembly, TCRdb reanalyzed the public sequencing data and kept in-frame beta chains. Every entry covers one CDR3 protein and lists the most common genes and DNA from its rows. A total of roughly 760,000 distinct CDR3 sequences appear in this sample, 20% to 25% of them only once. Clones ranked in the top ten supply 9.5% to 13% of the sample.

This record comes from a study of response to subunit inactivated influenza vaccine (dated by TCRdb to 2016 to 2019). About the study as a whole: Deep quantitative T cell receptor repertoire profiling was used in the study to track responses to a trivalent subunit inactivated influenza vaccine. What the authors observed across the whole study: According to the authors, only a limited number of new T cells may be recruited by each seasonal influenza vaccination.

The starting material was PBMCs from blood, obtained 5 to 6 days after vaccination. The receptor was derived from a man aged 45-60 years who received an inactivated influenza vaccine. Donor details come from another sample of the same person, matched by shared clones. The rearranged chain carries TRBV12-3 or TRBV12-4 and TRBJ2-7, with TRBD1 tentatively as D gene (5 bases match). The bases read TGTGCCAGCAGTCAACAGGATTGGCTCTACGAGCAGTACTTC. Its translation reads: CASSQQDWLYEQYF.